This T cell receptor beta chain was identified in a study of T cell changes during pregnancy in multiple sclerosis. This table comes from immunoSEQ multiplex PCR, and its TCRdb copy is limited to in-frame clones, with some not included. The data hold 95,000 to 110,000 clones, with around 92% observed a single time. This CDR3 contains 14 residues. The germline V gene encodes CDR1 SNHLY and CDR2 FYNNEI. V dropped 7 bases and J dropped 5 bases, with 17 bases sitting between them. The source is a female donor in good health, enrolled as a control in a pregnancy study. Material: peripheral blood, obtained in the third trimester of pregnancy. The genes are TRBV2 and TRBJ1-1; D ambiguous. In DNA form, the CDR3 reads TGTGCCAGCAAATCCCAGACGGGCGGGACTGAAGCTTTCTTT. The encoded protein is CASKSQTGGTEAFF.